This is a list of T cell receptor beta chains from one sample in a study of technical replicates of blood from a handful of donors. Profiling relied on immunoSEQ multiplex PCR, and the TCRdb table lists in-frame clones only, not all of them. This sample has roughly 97,000 clones, with approximately 96% found just once. The sample consisted of T cells isolated from PBMCs. Receptor source: a human donor in good health. Each CDR3 is given with its conserved first and last residue. A D gene is named only where the DNA matches it firmly. Expanded clones get a size class; other rows say once, few or many, or leave the size out.

J gene | D gene | CDR3 length | clone size | V gene | CDR3 protein | CDR3 DNA
TRBJ1-2 | . | 12 | . | TRBV6-1 | CASKDGLKGYTF | TGTGCCTCCAAGGACGGACTCAAGGGCTACACCTTC
TRBJ2-3 | TRBD2 | 14 | . | TRBV18 | CASPGLDYKDTQYF | TGTGCCAGCCCGGGACTAGATTATAAAGATACGCAGTATTTT
TRBJ2-7 | . | 17 | . | TRBV27 | CASSTPTRTLRGYEQYF | TGTGCCAGCAGTACACCCACCAGGACTTTACGTGGCTACGAGCAGTACTTC
TRBJ1-2 | . | 13 | . | TRBV5-6 | CASSSTGNYGYTF | TGTGCCAGCAGCTCTACAGGGAACTATGGCTACACCTTC
TRBJ2-1 | . | 18 | . | TRBV25-1 | CASSDNFQGHPPYNEQFF | TGTGCCAGCAGTGACAATTTTCAAGGACATCCCCCTTACAATGAGCAGTTCTTC
TRBJ1-1 | . | 14 | . | TRBV28 | CASSWVQENTEAFF | TGTGCCAGCAGCTGGGTGCAGGAGAACACTGAAGCTTTCTTT
TRBJ2-7 | . | 11 | . | TRBV13 | CASSGRGEQYF | TGTGCCAGCAGCGGCCGTGGCGAGCAGTACTTC
TRBJ1-1 | . | 13 | . | TRBV29-1 | CSVREGDYTEAFF | TGCAGCGTTAGAGAGGGGGATTACACTGAAGCTTTCTTT
TRBJ2-3 | TRBD2 | 18 | . | TRBV7-2 | CASSLGTSGSGVADTQYF | TGTGCCAGCAGCTTAGGGACTAGCGGGAGTGGAGTTGCAGATACGCAGTATTTT
TRBJ2-1 | TRBD1 | 15 | . | TRBV2 | CASKEAGGMDNEQFF | TGTGCCAGCAAGGAGGCAGGGGGCATGGATAATGAGCAGTTCTTC
TRBJ2-7 | TRBD2 | 14 | . | TRBV5-1 | CASRLTSGNSEQYF | TGCGCCAGCAGGCTTACTAGCGGGAACAGCGAGCAGTACTTC
TRBJ2-7 | . | 15 | . | TRBV11-3 | CASSLGARETYEQYF | TGTGCCAGCAGCTTAGGGGCCCGGGAAACCTACGAGCAGTACTTC
TRBJ1-1 | TRBD1 | 17 | . | TRBV18 | CASSWAQGALRSTEAFF | TGTGCCAGCTCATGGGCCCAGGGGGCTCTCCGGAGCACTGAAGCTTTCTTT
TRBJ2-7 | TRBD1 | 15 | . | TRBV10-3 | CAISGGTGEEFAQYF | TGTGCCATCAGTGGAGGGACAGGGGAAGAGTTCGCGCAGTACTTC
TRBJ1-3 | . | 16 | . | TRBV27 | CASSLGGSSSGNTIYF | TGTGCCAGCAGTCTGGGGGGTAGTAGCTCTGGAAACACCATATATTTT
TRBJ2-1 | . | 13 | . | TRBV5-1 | CASSQQRDNEQFF | TGCGCCAGCAGCCAACAACGTGACAATGAGCAGTTCTTC
TRBJ2-7 | TRBD2 | 16 | . | TRBV28 | CASSPGLAGGGYEQYF | TGTGCCAGCAGTCCCGGACTAGCGGGAGGAGGCTACGAGCAGTACTTC
TRBJ2-3 | TRBD2 | 15 | once | TRBV6-1 | CASSEFLAGTDTQYF | TGTGCCAGCAGTGAGTTCCTAGCGGGAACAGATACGCAGTATTTT
TRBJ1-4 | TRBD1 | 11 | . | TRBV6-5 | CASGQGNRLFF | TGTGCCAGCGGACAGGGGAATAGACTGTTTTTT
TRBJ2-6 | TRBD1 | 18 | . | TRBV12-5 | CASGLSPGQLSGANVLTF | TGTGCTAGTGGTTTGTCCCCGGGACAGCTCTCTGGGGCCAACGTCCTGACTTTC
TRBJ2-7 | TRBD1 | 17 | . | TRBV25-1 | CASSEYRGTGSSYEQYF | TGTGCCAGCAGTGAATATAGGGGGACAGGGAGCTCCTACGAGCAGTACTTC
TRBJ2-7 | TRBD2 | 15 | once | TRBV29-1 | CSATKREFSSYEQYF | TGCAGCGCTACCAAGCGGGAGTTTAGCTCCTACGAGCAGTACTTC
TRBJ2-5 | TRBD1 | 12 | . | TRBV29-1 | CSVGTGYETQYF | TGCAGCGTCGGGACAGGGTATGAGACCCAGTACTTC
TRBJ2-5 | TRBD2 | 14 | . | TRBV7-3 | CASSFGRLAETQYF | TGTGCCAGCAGCTTCGGTAGACTAGCGGAGACCCAGTACTTC
TRBJ1-5 | . | 15 | . | TRBV19 | CASSIHGRMDQPQHF | TGTGCCAGTAGTATCCATGGGAGGATGGATCAGCCCCAGCATTTT
TRBJ1-5 | . | 16 | . | TRBV28 | CASSLLAGRSNQPQHF | TGTGCCAGCAGTTTACTAGCTGGGAGGAGCAATCAGCCCCAGCATTTT
TRBJ2-5 | TRBD2 | 15 | . | TRBV9 | CASSVGTSWIETQYF | TGTGCCAGCAGCGTAGGGACTAGCTGGATCGAGACCCAGTACTTC
TRBJ2-7 | . | 14 | . | TRBV5-4 | CASSLTGTPYEQYF | TGTGCCAGCAGCTTGACAGGGACGCCCTACGAGCAGTACTTC
TRBJ2-2 | TRBD1 | 13 | . | TRBV28 | CASSLARGGELFF | TGTGCCAGCAGTTTAGCCAGGGGGGGGGAGCTGTTTTTT
TRBJ2-1 | TRBD2 | 15 | . | TRBV9 | CASSVGGGSANEQFF | TGTGCCAGCAGCGTAGGAGGCGGGAGCGCAAATGAGCAGTTCTTC
TRBJ2-2 | TRBD2 | 15 | . | TRBV11-3 | CASSSTSGRPGELFF | TGTGCCAGCAGCTCGACTAGCGGGAGGCCCGGGGAGCTGTTTTTT
TRBJ2-7 | . | 13 | . | TRBV27 | CASGWQGGYEQYF | TGTGCCAGCGGTTGGCAGGGGGGTTACGAGCAGTACTTC
TRBJ2-1 | TRBD2 | 15 | . | TRBV7-3 | CASSQDGGGYNEQFF | TGTGCCAGCAGCCAAGACGGCGGGGGTTACAATGAGCAGTTCTTC
TRBJ1-2 | TRBD1 | 13 | . | TRBV6-5 | CASSGTGGRGYTF | TGTGCCAGCAGTGGGACAGGGGGCCGTGGCTACACCTTC
TRBJ1-1 | . | 15 | . | TRBV30 | CAWSVLQGMDTEAFF | TGTGCCTGGAGTGTACTTCAGGGCATGGACACTGAAGCTTTCTTT
TRBJ1-1 | . | 13 | . | TRBV2 | CASSEVSYTEAFF | TGTGCCAGCAGTGAAGTGTCGTACACTGAAGCTTTCTTT
TRBJ2-1 | TRBD1 | 16 | . | TRBV5-1 | CASSLAGTGTLNEQFF | TGCGCCAGCAGCTTAGCCGGGACAGGGACTTTAAATGAGCAGTTCTTC
TRBJ1-5 | . | 14 | . | TRBV6-5 | CATRGRYSNQPQHF | TGTGCCACCAGAGGGAGGTATAGCAATCAGCCCCAGCATTTT
TRBJ1-1 | . | 13 | . | TRBV6-1 | CASSLFEGTEAFF | TGTGCCAGCAGCTTATTTGAGGGCACTGAAGCTTTCTTT
TRBJ1-1 | . | 16 | few | TRBV11-3 | CASSLVLWDINTEAFF | TGTGCCAGCAGCTTAGTTTTGTGGGACATCAACACTGAAGCTTTCTTT
TRBJ2-5 | . | 13 | once | TRBV10-3 | CATRGGAGETQYF | TGTGCCACCCGGGGAGGCGCAGGAGAGACCCAGTACTTC
TRBJ2-3 | . | 13 | . | TRBV27 | CASSLTNTDTQYF | TGTGCCAGCAGTTTGACAAACACAGATACGCAGTATTTT
TRBJ1-2 | . | 15 | . | TRBV5-6 | CASSLASGFLYGYTF | TGTGCCAGCAGCTTGGCGTCAGGGTTTCTCTATGGCTACACCTTC
TRBJ1-1 | . | 14 | . | TRBV25-1 | CASRRYRDNTEAFF | TGTGCCAGCAGGAGATACAGGGACAACACTGAAGCTTTCTTT
TRBJ2-7 | TRBD1 | 15 | . | TRBV11-2 | CASSAGQGITYEQYF | TGTGCCAGCAGCGCCGGACAGGGAATTACCTACGAGCAGTACTTC
TRBJ1-4 | TRBD1 | 13 | once | TRBV27 | CASRQGLNEKLFF | TGTGCCAGCAGACAGGGGCTAAATGAAAAACTGTTTTTT
TRBJ2-4 | TRBD1 | 17 | . | TRBV27 | CASSSNRGYSAKNIQYF | TGTGCCAGCAGTTCCAACAGGGGGTACTCAGCCAAAAACATTCAGTACTTC
TRBJ2-2 | TRBD1 | 17 | . | TRBV27 | CASSSWPGQGAFGELFF | TGTGCCAGCAGTTCCTGGCCTGGACAGGGGGCGTTCGGGGAGCTGTTTTTT
TRBJ1-1 | TRBD1 | 15 | once | TRBV6-5 | CASSYEGAYNTEAFF | TGTGCCAGCAGTTACGAGGGGGCTTATAACACTGAAGCTTTCTTT
TRBJ2-1 | . | 17 | . | TRBV7-6 | CASSLVGGGRAQAEQFF | TGTGCCAGCAGCTTAGTTGGGGGAGGCAGGGCTCAGGCTGAGCAGTTCTTC
TRBJ1-1 | . | 14 | once | TRBV28 | CASSLMGGTTEAFF | TGTGCCAGCAGTTTAATGGGGGGTACCACTGAAGCTTTCTTT
TRBJ1-2 | . | 14 | . | TRBV7-2 | CASSSSRATYGYTF | TGTGCCAGCAGCTCTTCCAGGGCGACCTATGGCTACACCTTC
TRBJ2-1 | . | 13 | . | TRBV7-6 | CATHLPGSNEQFF | TGTGCCACCCATTTACCTGGTAGCAATGAGCAGTTCTTC
TRBJ2-3 | . | 14 | . | TRBV5-1 | CASSPGQYTDTQYF | TGCGCCAGCAGCCCGGGACAATACACAGATACGCAGTATTTT
TRBJ2-3 | TRBD1 | 15 | once | TRBV6-5 | CASSQLQGVADTQYF | TGTGCCAGCAGTCAGCTCCAGGGGGTCGCAGATACGCAGTATTTT
TRBJ2-1 | TRBD2 | 14 | . | TRBV7-9 | CASSLAGGSSEQFF | TGTGCCAGCAGCTTAGCGGGAGGGAGCAGTGAGCAGTTCTTC
TRBJ2-7 | TRBD1 | 13 | once | TRBV9 | CASSVGQGDEQYF | TGTGCCAGCAGCGTAGGACAGGGCGACGAGCAGTACTTC
TRBJ1-1 | . | 15 | . | TRBV6-1 | CASSEQGSFVTEAFF | TGTGCCAGCAGTGAACAGGGGAGTTTTGTGACTGAAGCTTTCTTT
TRBJ2-2 | TRBD2 | 15 | . | TRBV4-1 | CASQYSGSNTGELFF | TGCGCCAGCCAATATAGCGGGTCGAACACCGGGGAGCTGTTTTTT